A single sample is the source of the 23 T cell receptor beta chains below, sequenced in a study of blood T cell repertoires in COVID-19. The data were produced by immunoSEQ multiplex PCR, yet TCRdb's version contains in-frame clones alone and is incomplete. The sample records about 320,000 clones, about 88% being singletons. Specimen: PBMCs or T cells enriched from blood (not recorded which). These receptors all stem from a man in his fifties or sixties who had recovered from COVID-19.

This chain uses TRBV2 with TRBJ1-1; the match to TRBD1 covers 7 bases. CDR3 length equals 16 residues. Germline-derived CDR1 and CDR2 are SNHLY and FYNNEI. Germline trimming cut 2 bases from V and 4 bases from J; bases unmatched to any gene: 10. CDR3 protein: CASSEIFKGAPTEAFF. CDR3 nucleotide sequence: TGTGCCAGCAGTGAAATCTTCAAGGGGGCGCCCACTGAAGCTTTCTTT.

The V call is TRBV2, the J call TRBJ2-5; TRBD1 agrees at 7 bases. V shed 0 bases and J 7 bases; nucleotides not matched to a gene: 5. The CDR3 length is 14 residues. Germline loops: CDR1 SNHLY, CDR2 FYNNEI. In nucleotides, the CDR3 is TGTGCCAGCAGTGAAGCAACAGGGGTAGGGACCCAGTACTTC. It is translated as CASSEATGVGTQYF.

The chain combines TRBV11-2 with TRBJ2-7, with D possibly TRBD1 on 5 matching bases. CDR3 length: 13 amino acids. Germline V gene sequence: CDR1 SGHAT, CDR2 FQNNGV. The ends were cut back, 4 bases at V and 0 bases at J, with 7 bases in the middle. In DNA form, the CDR3 reads TGTGCCAGCAGCTGGGGCAGCTCCTACGAGCAGTACTTC. Translation: CASSWGSSYEQYF.

This clone was picked up one time. This chain links TRBV11-2 with TRBJ2-1; D is possibly TRBD2 (6 bases). CDR1 and CDR2 from the germline V gene are SGHAT and FQNNGV. CDR3 length: 14 amino acids. The V and J ends lost 6 bases and 8 bases respectively, with 17 bases between them. The CDR3 bases are TGTGCCAGCAGAGCGATTTCGGGGAGGTATGAGCAGTTCTTC. Translation: CASRAISGRYEQFF.

The rearrangement links TRBV9 to TRBJ2-3, with 10 bases that match TRBD2. With V trimmed by 4 bases and J by 3 bases, 14 bases remained unmatched. This CDR3 is built from 18 residues. CDR1 and CDR2 (germline): SGDLS, YYNGEE. Here the CDR3 reads CASSRYLKLAGATDTQYF. The DNA of the CDR3 is TGTGCCAGCAGCCGATACCTTAAGCTAGCGGGGGCGACAGATACGCAGTATTTT.

This clone was seen a few times. The chain carries TRBV23-1 and TRBJ2-7; a weak D match, TRBD2 (6 bases). TRBV23-1 has ORF status, its function being uncertain. The V end lost 4 bases, the J end lost 2 bases, and 12 bases lay between the germline ends. The CDR3 has 14 residues. CDR3 sequence: CASSPRGLTYEQYF. As DNA, the CDR3 is TGCGCCAGCAGTCCGCGGGGTCTTACCTACGAGCAGTACTTC.

This clone was recorded only once. The chain is built from TRBV29-1 and TRBJ2-1, with 9 bases that match TRBD2. The CDR3 covers 15 residues. The V and J ends lost 0 bases and 7 bases, in that order; junction bases with no gene match: 7. Germline V gene data show CDR1 as SQVTM and CDR2 as ANQGSEA. The DNA of the CDR3 is TGCAGCGTTGAAGATTCGGCGGGAGGGGTTAATGAGCAGTTCTTC. Its translation is CSVEDSAGGVNEQFF.

J is TRBJ1-1 and V is TRBV11-2; TRBD1 is a possible D gene (5 bases). Germline V lookup: CDR1 SGHAT, CDR2 FQNNGV. CDR3 size: 15 residues. With 1 base removed from V and 1 base from J, the gap between germline ends came to 10 bases. The CDR3 DNA reads TGTGCCAGCAGCTTAGCAGCAGGGCCGAACACTGAAGCTTTCTTT. It encodes CASSLAAGPNTEAFF.

The chain uses TRBV6-1 and TRBJ1-2; D unresolved. Per germline, CDR1 MNHNS and CDR2 SASEGT. Between the trimmed V and J ends, which lost 2 bases and 2 bases, there was a span of 9 bases. CDR3 size: 14 residues. DNA for the CDR3: TGTGCCAGCAGTGAAAATGCCAGGAACTATGGCTACACCTTC. This encodes CASSENARNYGYTF.

V and J are TRBV11-3 and TRBJ2-5, with 11 nucleotides matching TRBD2. This CDR3 contains 15 residues. Unmatched junction bases numbered 7, after V lost 5 bases and J lost 5 bases. The germline gives CDR1 SGHNT, CDR2 YENEEA. CDR3 DNA sequence: TGTGCCAGCAGCCCGGCGGCTAGCGGGGGGGAGACCCAGTACTTC. Translated: CASSPAASGGETQYF.

This rearrangement joins TRBV6-1 to TRBJ2-1, with TRBD1 as a possible D gene (6 bases). The CDR3 has 15 residues. With 2 bases removed from V and 8 bases from J, the gap between germline ends came to 16 bases. The V gene's germline CDR1 is MNHNS and CDR2 SASEGT. The CDR3: CASSEQPRGVDEQFF. CDR3 bases: TGTGCCAGCAGTGAACAGCCCAGGGGTGTGGATGAGCAGTTCTTC.

This chain's CDR3 is CAIQDPRRNYGYTF. DNA of the CDR3: TGTGCCATCCAGGATCCAAGAAGGAACTATGGCTACACCTTC. This chain connects TRBV10-3 to TRBJ1-2; no firm D call. V was shortened by 8 bases and J by 2 bases, with 15 bases between the two germline ends. Per germline, CDR1 ENHRY and CDR2 SYGVKD. The length of the CDR3 is 14 residues.

CDR3 sequence reads: CASSLVAGGNEQFF. The CDR3 DNA reads TGTGCCAGCAGCTTGGTAGCAGGGGGTAATGAGCAGTTCTTC. The chain combines TRBV5-5 with TRBJ2-1; TRBD1 matches at 7 bases. The V gene end was trimmed by 0 bases and the J gene end by 7 bases; junction bases not matched to a gene: 4. Per the germline V gene, CDR1 is SGHKS and CDR2 is YYEKEE (reference sequence). The CDR3 has 14 residues. The full variable domain, completed using reference TRBV5-5 and TRBJ2-1, is DAGVTQSPTHLIKTRGQQVTLRCSPISGHKSVSWYQQVLGQGPQFIFQYYEKEERGRGNFPDRFSARQFPNYSSELNVNALLLGDSALYLCASSLVAGGNEQFFGPGTRLTVL.

The J gene is TRBJ1-5, the V gene TRBV18, with D tentatively TRBD1 (6 bases). This CDR3 comprises 16 residues. The V and J ends lost 2 bases and 0 bases respectively, with 11 bases between them. The V gene's germline CDR1 is KGHSH and CDR2 LQKENI. CDR3 nucleotides: TGTGCCAGCTCACCAAATTCAGGGGTTAGCAATCAGCCCCAGCATTTT. Translated, it gives CASSPNSGVSNQPQHF. Full variable domain (rest looked up from reference TRBV18 and TRBJ1-5): NAGVMQNPRHLVRRRGQEARLRCSPMKGHSHVYWYRQLPEEGLKFMVYLQKENIIDESGMPKERFSAEFPKEGPSILRIQQVVRGDSAAYFCASSPNSGVSNQPQHFGDGTRLSIL.

The CDR3 spells CASSQFGGEPYEQYF. Written as DNA, the CDR3 is TGCGCCAGCAGCCAATTCGGAGGGGAGCCCTACGAGCAGTACTTC. The V and J genes are TRBV4-1 and TRBJ2-7; D is possibly TRBD2 (6 bases). This CDR3 spans 15 amino acids. V dropped 2 bases and J dropped 2 bases, with 13 bases sitting between them. Germline V gene data show CDR1 as MGHRA and CDR2 as YSYEKL.

The chain carries TRBV27 and TRBJ2-1; a possible D gene is TRBD1 (6 bases). Germline CDR1 is MNHEY and CDR2 is SMNVEV (reference sequence). The germline V and J ends were trimmed by 2 bases and 9 bases, with 11 bases remaining between them. The length of the CDR3 is 13 residues. CDR3 protein: CASSLRRQVEQFF. The CDR3 DNA reads TGTGCCAGCAGTTTACGACGACAGGTTGAGCAGTTCTTC.

The V gene is TRBV7-8, the J gene TRBJ1-1, with D tentatively TRBD1 (6 bases). The V and J ends lost 0 bases and 5 bases respectively, with 16 bases between them. Germline V gene lookup returns CDR1 SGHVS and CDR2 FQNEAQ. The CDR3 loop spans 16 amino acids. The CDR3 region is CASSLAPQGIKTEAFF. The DNA for the CDR3 is TGTGCCAGCAGCTTAGCCCCACAGGGAATAAAGACTGAAGCTTTCTTT.

The V gene is TRBV5-6, the J gene TRBJ1-3; tentatively, D is TRBD1 (6 bases). The germline V gene has CDR1 SGHDT and CDR2 YYEEEE. Trimming left V 4 bases short and J 6 bases short, with 11 bases between. CDR3 length equals 13 residues. CDR3 in amino acids: CASSKDRTNTIYF. CDR3 nucleotides: TGTGCCAGCAGCAAGGACAGAACAAACACCATATATTTT.

This clone came up a few times. The J gene is TRBJ1-2, the V gene TRBV4-1; D possibly corresponds to TRBD1 (5 bases). The CDR3 is 15 amino acids. Trimming removed 0 bases at V and 4 bases at J, with 12 bases between. Germline V gives CDR1 MGHRA, CDR2 YSYEKL. The CDR3: CASSQDYRSAYGYTF. CDR3 DNA sequence: TGCGCCAGCAGCCAAGATTACAGGTCTGCCTATGGCTACACCTTC.

The rearrangement uses TRBV7-9 and TRBJ1-2, with a weak D call TRBD1 (6 bases). The V end lost 5 bases, the J end lost 7 bases, and 11 bases lay between the germline ends. Per the germline V gene, CDR1 is SEHNR and CDR2 is FQNEAQ (reference sequence). The CDR3 contains 12 residues. Here the CDR3 reads CASSPPRGGYTF. For the CDR3, the DNA is TGTGCCAGCAGCCCCCCCAGGGGTGGCTACACCTTC.

The rearrangement links TRBV20-1 to TRBJ2-7; a possible D gene is TRBD2 (6 bases). This CDR3 contains 14 residues. The germline gives CDR1 DFQATT, CDR2 SNEGSKA (reference sequence). Trimming pared 3 bases from V and 3 bases from J, leaving 15 bases between. DNA for the CDR3: TGCAGTGCTAGTAAGACTAGTATCGTCTACGAGCAGTACTTC. Translating it yields CSASKTSIVYEQYF.

The chain is built from TRBV27 and TRBJ2-1, with a possible D match to TRBD1 (6 bases). CDR3 length: 13 amino acids. V was trimmed by 2 bases and J by 7 bases, leaving 9 bases between them. The V gene's germline CDR1 is MNHEY and CDR2 SMNVEV (reference sequence). CDR3 in amino acids: CASSLADRNEQFF. CDR3 sequence (DNA): TGTGCCAGCAGTTTAGCGGACAGAAATGAGCAGTTCTTC.

The chain recombines TRBV7-9 with TRBJ1-2; D is unresolved. V was pared by 2 bases and J by 2 bases, with 9 bases between. The CDR3 totals 14 residues. The germline gives CDR1 SEHNR, CDR2 FQNEAQ (reference sequence). This CDR3 is CASSLRGANYGYTF. The CDR3, as DNA: TGTGCCAGCAGCTTACGGGGAGCAAACTATGGCTACACCTTC.